The 5 T cell receptor beta chains below come from one sample, sequenced in a study of blood T cell repertoires in COVID-19. TCRdb's table, derived via immunoSEQ multiplex PCR, lists solely in-frame clones and lacks some. This sample has about 670,000 clones; 70% to 90% occur once, and the top ten carry 0.2% to 0.3%. The sequencing sample was made of peripheral blood. The receptors were sampled from a woman between 18 and 30 years old with acute or convalescent COVID-19.

The CDR3 loop is CASSFSRVVAGLRNTGELFF. The DNA of the CDR3 is TGCGCCAGCAGCTTTTCCCGGGTGGTAGCGGGGCTGAGGAACACCGGGGAGCTGTTTTTT. This chain uses TRBV5-1 with TRBJ2-2; 8 nucleotides agree with TRBD2. V lost 2 bases, J lost 1 base, and 16 bases stayed unmatched. CDR1 and CDR2 from the germline V gene are SGHRS and YFSETQ. This CDR3 is built from 20 residues.

This clone was counted a few times. The chain joins TRBV24-1 to TRBJ1-5; D is perhaps TRBD1 (5 bases). The CDR3 contains 15 residues. CDR1 is KGHDR, CDR2 SFDVKD, per germline. Trimming stripped 4 bases from V and 4 bases from J, with 13 bases between. The CDR3 DNA reads as TGTGCCACCAGTGACAAACACGGGGGAAATCAGCCCCAGCATTTT. Translated: CATSDKHGGNQPQHF.

V usage is TRBV30 and J usage is TRBJ1-1; D is ambiguous. The ends were cut back, 0 bases at V and 4 bases at J, with 15 bases in the middle. The CDR3 contains 15 residues. Germline V gene lookup returns CDR1 GTSNPN and CDR2 SVGIG (reference sequence). The DNA of the CDR3 is TGTGCCTGGAGTGTACCCCGAAGCCGGGGCACTGAAGCTTTCTTT. Residues: CAWSVPRSRGTEAFF.

The chain joins TRBV11-2 to TRBJ2-1; TRBD1 matches at 7 bases. This CDR3 is built from 13 residues. CDR1 and CDR2 from the germline V gene are SGHAT and FQNNGV. Trimming took 5 bases from V and 8 from J; bases not matched to a gene: 6. CDR3 protein: CASSIDRADEQFF. The CDR3 nucleotides read TGTGCCAGCAGCATCGACAGGGCCGATGAGCAGTTCTTC.

This chain connects TRBV5-6 to TRBJ1-2; 8 positions match TRBD1. Unmatched junction bases numbered 10, after V lost 1 base and J lost 8 bases. The CDR3 sequence is 15 residues long. Germline V gene lookup returns CDR1 SGHDT and CDR2 YYEEEE. CDR3 coding DNA: TGTGCCAGCAGCTTGAGCTTTACAGGGGGAGGAGGCTACACCTTC. Translating it yields CASSLSFTGGGGYTF. Full variable domain (remainder filled in from reference TRBV5-6 and TRBJ1-2): DAGVTQSPTHLIKTRGQQVTLRCSPKSGHDTVSWYQQALGQGPQFIFQYYEEEERQRGNFPDRFSGHQFPNYSSELNVNALLLGDSALYLCASSLSFTGGGGYTFGSGTRLTVV.